Following are 7 T cell receptor beta chains from one sample sequenced in a study of shared clonotypes between healthy human individuals. CD45RO-negative CD8 cells positively selected for CCR7 made up the naive population, which excluded terminally differentiated effector memory CD45RA+ cells. Here immunoSEQ multiplex PCR was the method, and the copy in TCRdb shows in-frame clones only, minus some. This sample yields around 1.9 million clones, of which around 95% are seen a single time; under 2% belongs to the top ten. Material for sequencing was naive CD8+ T cells from PBMCs. The source is a man aged 18 to 30 in good health. Some clones in this sample may be carry-over from other donors' samples.

The chain couples TRBV6-5 to TRBJ2-1; D may be TRBD1 or TRBD2 (6 bases each). Germline V gives CDR1 MNHEY, CDR2 SVGAGI. This CDR3 has 14 amino acids. The V end was cut by 8 bases, the J end by 4 bases, with 15 bases between. The CDR3 protein is CASRSEGVYNEQFF. As DNA, the CDR3 is TGTGCCAGCCGGTCGGAGGGGGTATACAATGAGCAGTTCTTC.

The chain carries TRBV29-1 and TRBJ2-1; the D is unclear. V lost 4 bases, J lost 6 bases, and 13 bases lay in between. CDR1 is SQVTM and CDR2 is ANQGSEA in the germline V gene. This CDR3 is 13 amino acids long. The CDR3, as DNA: TGCAGCGTTGTCGTCCGCACGCTCAATGAGCAGTTCTTC. Translating it yields CSVVVRTLNEQFF.

The CDR3 reads CASRLNRGPISYEQYF. CDR3 nucleotide sequence: TGTGCCAGCAGGCTTAACAGGGGACCCATCTCCTACGAGCAGTACTTC. The chain couples TRBV2 to TRBJ2-7; TRBD1 matches 7 bases. Trimming at V came to 6 bases and at J to 0 bases, leaving 11 bases not matched to a gene. Germline V gene lookup returns CDR1 SNHLY and CDR2 FYNNEI. The CDR3 runs to 16 residues. Using reference TRBV2 and TRBJ2-7 for the parts outside the CDR3, the full variable domain is EPEVTQTPSHQVTQMGQEVILRCVPISNHLYFYWYRQILGQKVEFLVSFYNNEISEKSEIFDDQFSVERPDGSNFTLKIRSTKLEDSAMYFCASRLNRGPISYEQYFGPGTRLTVT.

The chain joins TRBV28 to TRBJ1-1; D unclear. Trimming pared 7 bases from V and 6 bases from J, leaving 21 bases between. The CDR3 is 15 residues long. Per germline, CDR1 MDHEN and CDR2 SYDVKM. CDR3 sequence: CASKGDIKGSAEAFF. DNA for the CDR3: TGTGCCAGCAAGGGAGACATTAAGGGTTCCGCTGAAGCTTTCTTT.

This chain uses TRBV4-2 with TRBJ1-5; D not certain. The CDR3 length is 13 residues. Trimming cost V 1 base and J 4 bases, with 5 bases left between them. CDR1 LGHNA and CDR2 YNFKEQ come from the germline V gene. CDR3 region: CASSQVENQPQHF. As DNA, the CDR3 is TGTGCCAGCAGCCAAGTCGAAAATCAGCCCCAGCATTTT.

This sequence joins TRBV11-3 and TRBJ1-1; D is perhaps TRBD1 (5 bases). V lost 5 bases, J lost 0 bases, and 10 bases lay in between. The CDR3 has 14 amino acids. Germline V gene sequence: CDR1 SGHNT, CDR2 YENEEA. The CDR3 nucleotides are TGTGCCAGCAGCGCCAGAGGGGTGAACACTGAAGCTTTCTTT. Translation gives CASSARGVNTEAFF.

The count of this clone is one. V is TRBV27 and J is TRBJ2-7, with D perhaps TRBD2 (6 bases). Trimming stripped 4 bases from V and 4 bases from J, with 11 bases between. CDR3 size: 13 residues. Germline CDR1 and CDR2: MNHEY and SMNVEV (reference sequence). Here the CDR3 DNA reads TGTGCCAGCAGTTCGGGGGAGAGATACGAGCAGTACTTC. It translates to CASSSGERYEQYF.